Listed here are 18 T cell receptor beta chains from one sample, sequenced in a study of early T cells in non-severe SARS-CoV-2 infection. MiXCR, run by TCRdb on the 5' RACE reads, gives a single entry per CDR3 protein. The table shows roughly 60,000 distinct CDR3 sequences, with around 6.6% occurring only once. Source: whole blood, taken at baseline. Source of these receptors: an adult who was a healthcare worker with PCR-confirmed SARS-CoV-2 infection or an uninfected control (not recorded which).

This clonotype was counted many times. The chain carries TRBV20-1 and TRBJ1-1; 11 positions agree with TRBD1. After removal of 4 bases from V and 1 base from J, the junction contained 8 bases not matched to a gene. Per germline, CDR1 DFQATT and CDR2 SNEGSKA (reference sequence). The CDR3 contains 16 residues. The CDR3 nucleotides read TGCAGTGCTACCCCGGACAGGGGGCGAGGGAACACTGAAGCTTTCTTT. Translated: CSATPDRGRGNTEAFF.

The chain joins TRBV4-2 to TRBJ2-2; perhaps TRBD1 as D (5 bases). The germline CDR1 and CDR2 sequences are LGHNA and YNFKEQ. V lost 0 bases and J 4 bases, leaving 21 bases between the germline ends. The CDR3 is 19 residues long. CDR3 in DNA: TGTGCCAGCAGCCAAGAACAGGCCAGGTATTATCGGAGCACCGGGGAGCTGTTTTTT. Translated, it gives CASSQEQARYYRSTGELFF.

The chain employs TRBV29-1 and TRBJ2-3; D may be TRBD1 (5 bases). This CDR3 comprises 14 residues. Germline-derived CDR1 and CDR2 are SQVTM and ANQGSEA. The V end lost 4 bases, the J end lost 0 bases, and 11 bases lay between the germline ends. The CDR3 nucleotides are TGCAGCGTTGGCATACGGACAAGCACAGATACGCAGTATTTT. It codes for CSVGIRTSTDTQYF.

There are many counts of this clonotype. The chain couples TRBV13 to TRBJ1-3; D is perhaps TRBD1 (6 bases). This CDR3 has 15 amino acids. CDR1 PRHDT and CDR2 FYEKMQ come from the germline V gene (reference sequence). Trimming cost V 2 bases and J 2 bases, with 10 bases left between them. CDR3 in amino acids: CASSLIGGPGNTIYF. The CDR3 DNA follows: TGTGCCAGCAGCTTAATAGGGGGTCCTGGAAACACCATATATTTT.

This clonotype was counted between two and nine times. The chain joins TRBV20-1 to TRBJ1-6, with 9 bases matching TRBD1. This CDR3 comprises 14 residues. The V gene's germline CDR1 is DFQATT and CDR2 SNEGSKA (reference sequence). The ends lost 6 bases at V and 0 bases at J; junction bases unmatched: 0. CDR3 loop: CSADRGSYNSPLHF. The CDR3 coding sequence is TGCAGTGCGGACAGGGGCTCCTATAATTCACCCCTCCACTTT.

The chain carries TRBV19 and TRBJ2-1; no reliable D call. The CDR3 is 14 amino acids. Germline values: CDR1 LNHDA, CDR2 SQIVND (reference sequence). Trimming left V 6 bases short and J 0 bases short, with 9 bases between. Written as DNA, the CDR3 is TGTGCCAGTAGGGTGGGCAGCTCCTACAATGAGCAGTTCTTC. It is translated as CASRVGSSYNEQFF.

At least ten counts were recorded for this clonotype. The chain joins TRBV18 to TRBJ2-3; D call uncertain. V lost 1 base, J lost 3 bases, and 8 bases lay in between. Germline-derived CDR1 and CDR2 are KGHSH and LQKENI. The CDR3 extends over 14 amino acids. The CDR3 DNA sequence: TGTGCCAGCTCACCACAGGGTGGAACAGATACGCAGTATTTT. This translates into CASSPQGGTDTQYF.

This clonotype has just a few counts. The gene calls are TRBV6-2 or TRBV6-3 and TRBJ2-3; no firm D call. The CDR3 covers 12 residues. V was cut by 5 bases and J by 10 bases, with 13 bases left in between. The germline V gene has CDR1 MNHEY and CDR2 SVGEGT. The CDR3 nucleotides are TGTGCCAGCAGTGGTAGGGTTTTGGCGCAGTATTTT. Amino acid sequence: CASSGRVLAQYF.

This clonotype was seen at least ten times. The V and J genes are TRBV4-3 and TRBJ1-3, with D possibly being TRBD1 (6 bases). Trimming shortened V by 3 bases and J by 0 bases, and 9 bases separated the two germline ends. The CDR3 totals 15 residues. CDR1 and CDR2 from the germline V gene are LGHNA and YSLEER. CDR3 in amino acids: CASSQDRSSGNTIYF. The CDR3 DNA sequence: TGCGCCAGCAGCCAGGACAGAAGCTCTGGAAACACCATATATTTT.

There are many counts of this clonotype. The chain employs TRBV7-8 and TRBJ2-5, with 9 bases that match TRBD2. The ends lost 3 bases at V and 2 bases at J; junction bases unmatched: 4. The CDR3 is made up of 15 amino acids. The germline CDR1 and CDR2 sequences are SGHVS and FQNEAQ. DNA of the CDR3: TGTGCCAGCAGCTTTCTAGCGGGGCCTCAAGAGACCCAGTACTTC. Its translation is CASSFLAGPQETQYF.

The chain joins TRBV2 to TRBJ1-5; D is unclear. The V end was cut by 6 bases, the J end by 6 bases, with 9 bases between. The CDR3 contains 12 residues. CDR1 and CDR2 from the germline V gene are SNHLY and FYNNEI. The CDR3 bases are TGTGCCAGCAGGAGCGCAGGTCAGCCCCAGCATTTT. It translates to CASRSAGQPQHF.

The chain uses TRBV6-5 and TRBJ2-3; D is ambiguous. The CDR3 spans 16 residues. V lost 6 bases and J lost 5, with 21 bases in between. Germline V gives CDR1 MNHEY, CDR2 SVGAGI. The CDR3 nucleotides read TGTGCCAGCAGAGGCCGACCCTCCGCAAGTGAAGATACGCAGTATTTT. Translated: CASRGRPSASEDTQYF.

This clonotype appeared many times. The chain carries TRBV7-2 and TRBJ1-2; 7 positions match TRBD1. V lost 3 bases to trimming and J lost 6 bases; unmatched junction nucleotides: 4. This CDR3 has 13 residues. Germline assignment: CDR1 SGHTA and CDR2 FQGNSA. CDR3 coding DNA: TGTGCCAGCAGCTTTGAAGGGGGCGATGGCTACACCTTC. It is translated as CASSFEGGDGYTF.

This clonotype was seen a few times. CDR3 amino acids: CASSLEGRDTEAFF. The CDR3 bases are TGCGCCAGCAGCTTGGAGGGAAGGGACACTGAAGCTTTCTTT. The V and J genes are TRBV5-1 and TRBJ1-1, with D unclear. CDR1 SGHRS and CDR2 YFSETQ come from the germline V gene. V was pared by 0 bases and J by 3 bases, with 9 bases between. The length of the CDR3 is 14 residues.

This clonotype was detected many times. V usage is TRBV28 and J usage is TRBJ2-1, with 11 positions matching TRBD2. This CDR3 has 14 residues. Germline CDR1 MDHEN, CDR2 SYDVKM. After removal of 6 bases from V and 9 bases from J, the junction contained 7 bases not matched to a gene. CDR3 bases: TGTGCCAGCAGCCCTAGCGGGGGGTTTAGTGAGCAGTTCTTC. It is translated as CASSPSGGFSEQFF.

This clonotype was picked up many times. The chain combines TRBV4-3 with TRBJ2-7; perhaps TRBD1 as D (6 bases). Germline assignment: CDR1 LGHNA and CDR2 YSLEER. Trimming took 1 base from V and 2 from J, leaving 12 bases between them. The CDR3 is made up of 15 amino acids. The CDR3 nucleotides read TGCGCCAGCAGCCAAGTGGCAGGGGAGACCTACGAGCAGTACTTC. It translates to CASSQVAGETYEQYF.

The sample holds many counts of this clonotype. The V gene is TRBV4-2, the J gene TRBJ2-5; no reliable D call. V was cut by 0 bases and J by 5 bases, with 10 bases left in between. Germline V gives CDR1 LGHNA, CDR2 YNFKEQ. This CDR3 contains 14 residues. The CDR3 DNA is TGTGCCAGCAGCCAAGAGGGTAGACTGGAGACCCAGTACTTC. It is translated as CASSQEGRLETQYF.

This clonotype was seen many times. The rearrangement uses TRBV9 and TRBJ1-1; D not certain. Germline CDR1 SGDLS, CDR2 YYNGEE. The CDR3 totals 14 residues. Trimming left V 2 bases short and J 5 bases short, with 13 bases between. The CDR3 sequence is CASSVVQVGTEAFF. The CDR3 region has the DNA TGTGCCAGCAGCGTTGTCCAGGTTGGAACTGAAGCTTTCTTT.